Presented here are 6 T cell receptor beta chains from one specimen sequenced in a study of response to subunit inactivated influenza vaccine. TCRdb used MiXCR to reprocess the RT-PCR reads, holding one entry per CDR3 protein. The sample includes around 170,000 distinct CDR3 sequences, approximately 11% of them seen just once. The sequences come from CD8+ T cells sorted from PBMCs, collected about 23 months after vaccination. These receptors originate from a man aged 50-75 years who received an inactivated influenza vaccine.

This clonotype was picked up many times. The V call is TRBV4-1, the J call TRBJ2-7; a weak D match, TRBD1 (6 bases). The length of the CDR3 is 15 residues. V was trimmed by 1 base and J by 2 bases, leaving 12 bases between them. The germline CDR1 and CDR2 sequences are MGHRA and YSYEKL. The CDR3: CASSQGQGPTYEQYF. For the CDR3, the DNA is TGCGCCAGCAGCCAAGGGCAGGGGCCAACCTACGAGCAGTACTTC.

This clonotype showed up just a few times. The rearrangement joins TRBV28 to TRBJ2-7, with D perhaps given as TRBD1 or TRBD2 (6 bases each). The V end was cut by 4 bases, the J end by 5 bases, with 21 bases between. Germline V gives CDR1 MDHEN, CDR2 SYDVKM. This CDR3 region has 16 residues. CDR3 loop: CASSSPGDWGANEQYF. CDR3 in DNA: TGTGCCAGCAGTTCGCCTGGTGATTGGGGGGCTAACGAGCAGTACTTC.

In its sample, this clonotype was seen a few times. The chain joins TRBV10-1 to TRBJ2-2; D is perhaps TRBD2 (6 bases). The CDR3 consists of 13 residues. Germline CDR1 WNHNN, CDR2 SYGVQD (reference sequence). V lost 8 bases and J 2 bases, leaving 9 bases between the germline ends. CDR3 region: CASGGTNTGELFF. The CDR3 region has the DNA TGCGCCAGCGGGGGGACCAACACCGGGGAGCTGTTTTTT.

This sequence joins TRBV2 and TRBJ2-2; D is uncertain. Germline CDR1 reads SNHLY; CDR2 reads FYNNEI. This CDR3 spans 12 amino acids. The V gene lost 6 bases and the J gene lost 6 bases, with 8 bases spanning the gap. The CDR3 reads CASRGMPGELFF. The CDR3 region has the DNA TGTGCCAGCAGGGGGATGCCCGGGGAGCTGTTTTTT.

The chain couples TRBV7-8 to TRBJ1-4; weak D call: TRBD1 (6 bases). The germline CDR1 and CDR2 sequences are SGHVS and FQNEAQ. The CDR3 is 18 residues long. V shed 5 bases and J shed 0 bases, with 19 bases lying between them. CDR3 amino acids: CASSPWTELLATNEKLFF. Written as DNA, the CDR3 is TGTGCCAGCAGCCCGTGGACAGAGTTGTTGGCAACTAATGAAAAACTGTTTTTT.

This clonotype was counted between two and nine times. The rearrangement links TRBV10-2 to TRBJ2-7, with D unclear. Trimming cost V 3 bases and J 1 base, with 7 bases left between them. Germline CDR1 reads WSHSY; CDR2 reads SAAADI. The CDR3 sequence is 13 residues long. In DNA, the CDR3 is TGCGCCAGCAGTGAAGTGGAGTCCTACGAGCAGTACTTC. Encoded protein: CASSEVESYEQYF.